This entry lists 22 T cell receptor beta chains sequenced from one sample in a study of blood T cell repertoires in COVID-19. The assay was immunoSEQ multiplex PCR, and TCRdb's table has in-frame clones only and misses some. Of about 370,000 clones in the sample, roughly nine tenths were seen once. Material: PBMCs or T cells enriched from blood (not recorded which). Receptors originate from a woman younger than 45 who had recovered from COVID-19.

This clone was observed once. The V call is TRBV6-5, the J call TRBJ1-1, with a possible D match to TRBD1 (6 bases). Trimming removed 2 bases at V and 4 bases at J, with 14 bases between. The CDR3 is 15 residues long. Germline V CDR1 and CDR2: MNHEY, SVGAGI. The CDR3 DNA reads as TGTGCCAGCAGTTACCGGACAACAGGGATCACTGAAGCTTTCTTT. This codes for CASSYRTTGITEAFF.

The rearrangement links TRBV5-4 to TRBJ2-3; 12 bases match TRBD2. Germline lookup yields CDR1 SGHNT and CDR2 YYREEE (reference sequence). J was trimmed by 4 bases and V by 3 bases; bases with no gene match: 15. This CDR3 is built from 19 residues. The CDR3 DNA follows: TGTGCCAGCAGCTGGGGTCTAGCGGGGGGGCGTGGTGTTGCAGATACGCAGTATTTT. It codes for CASSWGLAGGRGVADTQYF.

The CDR3 sequence: CASSQDGTGTSGGPSTDTQYF. Written as DNA, the CDR3 is TGTGCCAGCAGCCAAGATGGGACAGGGACTAGCGGGGGCCCGAGCACAGATACGCAGTATTTT. The J gene is TRBJ2-3, the V gene TRBV3-1 (or the pseudogene TRBV3-2); 14 nucleotides match TRBD2. Trimming cost V 0 bases and J 0 bases; bases outside gene matches: 11. The CDR3 length is 21 residues. Germline V CDR1 and CDR2: LGHDT, YNNKEL (reference sequence).

This chain connects TRBV7-2 to TRBJ2-7, with D possibly TRBD2 on 6 matching bases. V was shortened by 3 bases and J by 7 bases, with 22 bases between the two germline ends. CDR3 length: 16 amino acids. The germline gives CDR1 SGHTA, CDR2 FQGNSA. The CDR3 loop reads CASSFRSISSAGEQYF. The CDR3 coding sequence is TGTGCCAGCAGCTTCCGGAGCATCTCCTCGGCGGGAGAGCAGTACTTC.

This clone was counted a single time. The V call is TRBV6-1, the J call TRBJ1-4; D unresolved. The CDR3 is 16 amino acids. The V end lost 0 bases, the J end lost 4 bases, and 12 bases lay between the germline ends. Germline CDR1 reads MNHNS; CDR2 reads SASEGT. The CDR3 sequence: CASSEALLGGNEKLFF. The DNA of the CDR3 is TGTGCCAGCAGTGAAGCGCTTCTGGGAGGTAATGAAAAACTGTTTTTT.

This rearrangement joins TRBV10-3 to TRBJ1-6; perhaps TRBD1 as D (6 bases). Looked up from germline, CDR1 is ENHRY and CDR2 is SYGVKD. V lost 10 bases and J lost 0, with 13 bases in between. The CDR3 has 15 residues. CDR3 sequence: CATTTGSSYNSPLHF. CDR3 bases: TGTGCCACGACTACAGGGAGCTCCTATAATTCACCCCTCCACTTT.

The chain joins TRBV5-6 to TRBJ2-5; no clear D gene. CDR1 is SGHDT, CDR2 YYEEEE, per germline. The CDR3 spans 13 residues. Trimming left V 1 base short and J 3 bases short, with 7 bases between. The CDR3 DNA reads as TGTGCCAGCAGCTTGTTTAATGAAGAGACCCAGTACTTC. Residues: CASSLFNEETQYF.

The genes are TRBV20-1 and TRBJ2-7; D gene ambiguous. Germline V gives CDR1 DFQATT, CDR2 SNEGSKA (reference sequence). The CDR3 spans 13 residues. The ends were cut back, 3 bases at V and 7 bases at J, with 16 bases in the middle. The CDR3 sequence: CSASRVVRGEQYF. The CDR3 nucleotides read TGCAGTGCTAGTCGTGTAGTAAGAGGAGAGCAGTACTTC.

This clone was seen just once. The chain is built from TRBV24-1 and TRBJ2-3; D is possibly TRBD1 (5 bases). This CDR3 is built from 16 residues. The germline V gene has CDR1 KGHDR and CDR2 SFDVKD. V dropped 3 bases and J dropped 0 bases, with 12 bases sitting between them. The CDR3 DNA follows: TGTGCCACCAGTGATCGCAGGGATATGAGCACAGATACGCAGTATTTT. Its translation is CATSDRRDMSTDTQYF.

The chain has TRBV30 and TRBJ1-1; tentatively, D is TRBD1 (6 bases). Between the trimmed V and J ends, which lost 5 bases and 5 bases, there was a span of 15 bases. The CDR3 consists of 13 residues. Germline loops: CDR1 GTSNPN, CDR2 SVGIG (reference sequence). The CDR3 loop is CAWAAGAWTEAFF. The DNA of the CDR3 is TGTGCCTGGGCGGCGGGGGCATGGACTGAAGCTTTCTTT. The full variable domain, completed using reference TRBV30 and TRBJ1-1, is SQTIHQWPATLVQPVGSPLSLECTVEGTSNPNLYWYRQAAGRGLQLLFYSVGIGQISSEVPQNLSASRPQDRQFILSSKKLLLSDSGFYLCAWAAGAWTEAFFGQGTRLTVV.

The CDR3 region has the DNA TGTGCCAGTAGTATACAGGCAGCGAACACTGAAGCTTTCTTT. It codes for CASSIQAANTEAFF. The chain has TRBV19 and TRBJ1-1; no firm D call. This CDR3 has 14 amino acids. V lost 2 bases and J 1 base, leaving 8 bases between the germline ends. The V gene's germline CDR1 is LNHDA and CDR2 SQIVND (reference sequence).

The chain is built from TRBV5-1 and TRBJ2-1, with TRBD2 identical over 9 bases. This CDR3 has 17 residues. Germline CDR1 is SGHRS and CDR2 is YFSETQ. V shed 4 bases and J 7 bases; nucleotides not matched to a gene: 15. This CDR3 is CASSPDGLAGSTNEQFF. The CDR3 nucleotides are TGCGCCAGCAGCCCAGACGGGCTAGCGGGGTCCACTAATGAGCAGTTCTTC.

The V call is TRBV6-1, the J call TRBJ2-4, with D tentatively TRBD1 (5 bases). Germline lookup yields CDR1 MNHNS and CDR2 SASEGT. The CDR3 sequence is 15 residues long. The V and J ends lost 1 base and 8 bases respectively, with 15 bases between them. The CDR3 loop reads CASSEGGSGSHIQYF. DNA of the CDR3: TGTGCCAGCAGTGAAGGGGGCTCCGGGTCACACATTCAGTACTTC.

The genes are TRBV19 and TRBJ1-4, with 8 bases that match TRBD1. V lost 6 bases and J lost 6; bases outside the gene matches: 9. This CDR3 comprises 15 residues. CDR1 LNHDA and CDR2 SQIVND come from the germline V gene (reference sequence). The CDR3 sequence: CASSKKDREDEKLFF. The CDR3 DNA follows: TGTGCCAGTAGCAAAAAGGACAGGGAGGATGAAAAACTGTTTTTT.

The genes are TRBV6-5 and TRBJ1-2; 11 bases are shared with TRBD1. Germline-derived CDR1 and CDR2 are MNHEY and SVGAGI. The ends lost 5 bases at V and 8 bases at J; junction bases unmatched: 4. The CDR3 spans 13 residues. CDR3 sequence: CASSRTGGMGYTF. DNA of the CDR3: TGTGCCAGCAGTCGGACAGGGGGCATGGGCTACACCTTC.

This chain joins TRBV3-1 (or the pseudogene TRBV3-2) and TRBJ2-7; D unresolved. The V end was cut by 3 bases, the J end by 4 bases, with 10 bases between. Germline V lookup: CDR1 LGHDT, CDR2 YNNKEL (reference sequence). CDR3 length equals 13 residues. Here the CDR3 reads CASSQILKYEQYF. CDR3 DNA sequence: TGTGCCAGCAGCCAGATTCTAAAATACGAGCAGTACTTC.

The V gene is TRBV18, the J gene TRBJ2-1; D uncertain. There are 17 residues in the CDR3. CDR1 and CDR2 (germline): KGHSH, LQKENI. The ends were cut back, 6 bases at V and 5 bases at J, with 23 bases in the middle. CDR3 nucleotides: TGTGCCAGCTCTCTCATTATGCCCCAGAGCACTAACAATGAGCAGTTCTTC. Translated, it gives CASSLIMPQSTNNEQFF. Full variable domain (remainder filled in from reference TRBV18 and TRBJ2-1): NAGVMQNPRHLVRRRGQEARLRCSPMKGHSHVYWYRQLPEEGLKFMVYLQKENIIDESGMPKERFSAEFPKEGPSILRIQQVVRGDSAAYFCASSLIMPQSTNNEQFFGPGTRLTVL.

The chain recombines TRBV21-1 with TRBJ2-1; the D call in the table, TRBD1, was not verified against the DNA. TRBV21-1 constitutes a pseudogene. The CDR3 runs 16 residues. CDR3 DNA sequence: TGTGCCAGCAGCCTATGGGGCGGACAGGGGATAAATGAGCAGTTCTTC. Translation: CASSLWGGQGINEQFF.

The J gene is TRBJ1-5, the V gene TRBV7-2, with 7 bases identical to TRBD1. CDR3 length equals 14 residues. Germline V gene lookup returns CDR1 SGHTA and CDR2 FQGNSA. The V and J ends lost 0 bases and 10 bases, in that order; junction bases with no gene match: 6. CDR3 sequence: CASSLASQGDPQHF. CDR3 nucleotides: TGTGCCAGCAGCTTAGCCAGCCAGGGGGACCCCCAGCATTTT.

This clone was counted a few times. The chain has TRBV19 and TRBJ1-1; D is ambiguous. This CDR3 is built from 13 residues. The V gene lost 7 bases and the J gene lost 4 bases, with 13 bases spanning the gap. CDR1 is LNHDA and CDR2 is SQIVND in the germline V gene (reference sequence). CDR3 sequence reads: CASKFAAVTEAFF. For the CDR3, the DNA is TGTGCCAGTAAGTTTGCCGCGGTCACTGAAGCTTTCTTT.

V usage is TRBV4-3 and J usage is TRBJ1-1; D gene unclear. Germline V gene data show CDR1 as LGHNA and CDR2 as YSLEER. The CDR3 has 16 residues. Trimming removed 0 bases at V and 0 bases at J, with 11 bases between. CDR3 in amino acids: CASSQELGRMNTEAFF. CDR3 coding DNA: TGCGCCAGCAGCCAAGAGTTGGGCCGGATGAACACTGAAGCTTTCTTT.

V and J are TRBV7-3 and TRBJ2-3; D uncertain. This CDR3 is built from 13 residues. V lost 4 bases, J lost 3 bases, and 8 bases lay in between. CDR1 and CDR2 from the germline V gene are SGHTA and FQGTGA. CDR3 DNA: TGTGCCAGCAGCTCGTCCGGGACAGATACGCAGTATTTT. Its protein is CASSSSGTDTQYF.